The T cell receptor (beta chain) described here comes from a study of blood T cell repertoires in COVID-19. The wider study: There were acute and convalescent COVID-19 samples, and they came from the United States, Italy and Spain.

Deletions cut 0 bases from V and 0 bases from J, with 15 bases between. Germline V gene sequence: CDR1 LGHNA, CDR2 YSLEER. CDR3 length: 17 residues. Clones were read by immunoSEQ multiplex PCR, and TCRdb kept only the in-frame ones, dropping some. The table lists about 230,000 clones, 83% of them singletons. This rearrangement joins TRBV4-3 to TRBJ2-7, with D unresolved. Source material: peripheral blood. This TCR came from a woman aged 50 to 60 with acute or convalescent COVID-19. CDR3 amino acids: CASSQDLVQISSYEQYF. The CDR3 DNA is TGCGCCAGCAGCCAAGATCTGGTACAGATAAGCTCCTACGAGCAGTACTTC.